A selection of T cell receptor beta chains follows, all from one sample in a study of blood T cell repertoires in COVID-19. Repertoires were generated with immunoSEQ multiplex PCR, while TCRdb's copy carries only in-frame clones and drops some. The sample holds approximately 65,000 clones, over 65% seen once. The sequencing input was peripheral blood. These receptor sequences come from a human donor in a cohort sampled during active COVID-19. CDR3s leave out the opening cysteine and the closing phenylalanine or tryptophan.

j_gene	v_gene	CDR3aa
TRBJ2-2	TRBV28	ASSLSGGTGELF
TRBJ2-2	TRBV7-2	ASSLEAGTGELF
TRBJ2-7	TRBV5-6	ASSLLRTGGYEQY
TRBJ1-6	TRBV6-2/TRBV6-3	ASSRDRGPGSPLH
TRBJ2-3	TRBV7-8	ASSLVVEADTQY
TRBJ2-7	TRBV28	ASRGLAGSYEQY
TRBJ1-2	TRBV6-6	ASSPQGGYT
TRBJ1-6	TRBV6-1	ASSEVGGSSYNSPLH
TRBJ2-3	TRBV4-2	ASSQDGTGGTDTQY
TRBJ2-5	TRBV28	ASSVLGDTVYQETQY
TRBJ1-2	TRBV6-1	ASREDRVVGGYT
TRBJ2-7	TRBV28	ASSPPGGLGWEQY
TRBJ2-3	TRBV18	ASSPSRQGANTDTQY
TRBJ2-7	TRBV6-5	ASSFTGGPYEQY
TRBJ2-1	TRBV28	ASRVSGGYYNEQF
TRBJ2-5	TRBV20-1	SAARRETQY
TRBJ2-3	TRBV5-1	ASSLAPTGTDTQY
TRBJ2-2	TRBV2	ASETGSTGELF
TRBJ2-1	TRBV10-3	AISESGGRGTYNEQF
TRBJ2-2	TRBV6-4	ASSDSAQGLNTGELF
TRBJ1-4	TRBV5-1	ASSLALQPREKLF
TRBJ2-1	TRBV5-1	ASSLRGLQYNEQF
TRBJ2-7	TRBV6-2/TRBV6-3	ASSYDRGRFEQY
TRBJ1-3	TRBV10-2	ASSRGGAGGLSSGNTIY
TRBJ1-5	TRBV19	ASSIDGSQPQH
TRBJ2-1	TRBV2	ASSEWEPYNEQF
TRBJ2-3	TRBV2	ASRRDTGTDTQY
TRBJ2-5	TRBV29-1	SVEMGAGAGETQY
TRBJ2-1	TRBV5-1	ASSSGLDYNEQF
TRBJ2-3	TRBV29-1	SVDSSDTQY
TRBJ2-7	TRBV28	ASSLGGKSSYEQY
TRBJ2-3	TRBV2	ASRGRTSGGAWDTQY
TRBJ2-7	TRBV28	ASSLAGAYEQY
TRBJ1-3	TRBV5-1	ASSPDRGSGNTIY
TRBJ1-6	TRBV18	ASSPGTEASPLH
TRBJ2-3	TRBV28	ASSSSGGADTDTQY
TRBJ1-5	TRBV12-3/TRBV12-4	ASSLPGNQPQH
TRBJ2-2	TRBV28	ASSDPGLANTGELF
TRBJ1-1	TRBV28	ASSWGRNEAF
TRBJ2-5	TRBV6-2/TRBV6-3	ASSLGGQLHRETQY
TRBJ1-5	TRBV11-3	ASSLGAKFSNQPQH
TRBJ2-3	TRBV10-3	AISEFLAGATDTQY
TRBJ1-1	TRBV5-6	ASSLGQMNTEAF
TRBJ2-1	TRBV5-4	ASSLGLAGGNEQF
TRBJ1-2	TRBV10-3	AIEADSNYGYT